This TCR beta chain derives from a study of OX40 agonist ivuxolimab in advanced cancers. The V and J ends lost 6 bases and 5 bases, in that order; junction bases with no gene match: 28. This CDR3 spans 21 amino acids. Germline lookup yields CDR1 MDHEN and CDR2 SYDVKM. Profiled with immunoSEQ multiplex PCR; TCRdb holds only in-frame clones, not every one. The data hold over 60,000 clones, with about 90% observed a single time. The rearrangement links TRBV28 to TRBJ2-1, with 7 bases that match TRBD2. This TCR came from an adult with an advanced solid tumor such as melanoma, head and neck, liver or kidney cancer. The input for sequencing was CD4+ or CD8+ T cells sorted from blood, taken in a trial of the OX40 agonist ivuxolimab. CDR3 protein: CASRGEMWSTSPGRRDNEQFF. CDR3 DNA: TGTGCCAGCAGAGGGGAGATGTGGTCGACGTCTCCCGGGAGGAGGGACAATGAGCAGTTCTTC.